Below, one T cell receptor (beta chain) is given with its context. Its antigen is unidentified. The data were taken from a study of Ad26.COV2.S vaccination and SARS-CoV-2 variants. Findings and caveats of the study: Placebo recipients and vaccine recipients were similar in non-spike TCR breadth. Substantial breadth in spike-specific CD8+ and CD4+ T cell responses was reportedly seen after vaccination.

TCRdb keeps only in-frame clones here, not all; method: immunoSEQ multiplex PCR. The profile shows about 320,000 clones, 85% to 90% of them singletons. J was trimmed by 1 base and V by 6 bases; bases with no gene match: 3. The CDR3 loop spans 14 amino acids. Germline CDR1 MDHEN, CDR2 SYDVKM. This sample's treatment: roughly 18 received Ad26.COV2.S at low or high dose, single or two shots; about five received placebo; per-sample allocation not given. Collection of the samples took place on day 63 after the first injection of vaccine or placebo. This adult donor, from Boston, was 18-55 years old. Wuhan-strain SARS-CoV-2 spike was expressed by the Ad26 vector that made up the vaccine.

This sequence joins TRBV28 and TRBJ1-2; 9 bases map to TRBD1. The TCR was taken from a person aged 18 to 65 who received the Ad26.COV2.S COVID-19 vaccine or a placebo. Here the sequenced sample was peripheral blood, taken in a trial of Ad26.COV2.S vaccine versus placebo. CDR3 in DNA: TGTGCCAGCAGCGGACAGGGGAATAACTATGGCTACACCTTC. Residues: CASSGQGNNYGYTF.